The T cell receptor (beta chain) under discussion was sequenced for a study of shared clonotypes between healthy human individuals. Study context: Researchers assigned three CD4 naive, three CD4 memory, two CD8 naive and one CD8 memory plate to each donor.

Germline V gene data show CDR1 as GTSNPN and CDR2 as SVGIG (reference sequence). Trimming took 7 bases from V and 1 from J, leaving 13 bases between them. This CDR3 is 13 amino acids long. There are a few counts of this clone. Assay execution proceeded at the deep level. Libraries were prepared by immunoSEQ multiplex PCR; TCRdb keeps only in-frame clonotypes and omits some of them. Altogether about 1.1 million clones are present, roughly 77% being singletons, with the ten largest covering almost 0.9%. The chain couples TRBV30 to TRBJ1-1; no firm D call. Sequencing was performed on memory CD4+ T cells from PBMCs. Subset given: CD45RA-negative fraction. This clonotype was obtained from a man between 18 and 35 years old in good health. Some clones in this sample may be carry-over from other donors' samples. The CDR3 nucleotides read TGTGCCTCGAGAGTGGGTTGGAACACTGAAGCTTTCTTT. It encodes CASRVGWNTEAFF.